The clone carrying this TCR beta chain was seen once. The sample belongs to a study of identical twins. Using its own MiXCR run on the 5' RACE reads, TCRdb lists one record per CDR3 protein. The sample has about 570,000 distinct CDR3 sequences; approximately 9.6% are singletons. These data were likewise used in another study, on yellow fever vaccine responses in identical twins.

Sequencing used PBMCs. The source is a woman aged 18-29 years in good health.

CDR3 nucleotides: TGTGCCAGCAGCCCCCCCCGGGTAGCGGGGGGGAGGGAGACCCAGTACTTC. Encoded protein: CASSPPRVAGGRETQYF. The J gene is TRBJ2-5, the V gene TRBV7-2; TRBD2 agrees at 11 bases. J gave up 5 bases and V 5 bases, and 13 bases lay outside the gene matches. The CDR3 extends over 17 amino acids. In germline, CDR1 is SGHTA, CDR2 FQGNSA.